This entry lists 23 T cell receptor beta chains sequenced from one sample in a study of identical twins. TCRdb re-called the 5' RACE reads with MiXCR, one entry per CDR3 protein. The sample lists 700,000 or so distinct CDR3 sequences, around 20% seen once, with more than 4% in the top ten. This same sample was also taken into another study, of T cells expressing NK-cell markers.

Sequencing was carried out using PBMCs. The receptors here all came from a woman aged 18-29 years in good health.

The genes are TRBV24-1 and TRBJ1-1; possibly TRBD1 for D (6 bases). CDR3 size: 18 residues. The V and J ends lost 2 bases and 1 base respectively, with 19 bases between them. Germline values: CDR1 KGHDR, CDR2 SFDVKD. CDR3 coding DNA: TGTGCCACCAGTGATTACAGGGAAGGTTTACCTTCGAACACTGAAGCTTTCTTT. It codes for CATSDYREGLPSNTEAFF.

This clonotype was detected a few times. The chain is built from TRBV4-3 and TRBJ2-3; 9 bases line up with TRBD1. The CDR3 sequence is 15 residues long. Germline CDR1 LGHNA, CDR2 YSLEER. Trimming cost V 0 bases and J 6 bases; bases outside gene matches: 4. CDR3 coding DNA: TGCGCCAGCAGCCAAGAGGGACAGGGCGGGGATACGCAGTATTTT. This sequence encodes CASSQEGQGGDTQYF.

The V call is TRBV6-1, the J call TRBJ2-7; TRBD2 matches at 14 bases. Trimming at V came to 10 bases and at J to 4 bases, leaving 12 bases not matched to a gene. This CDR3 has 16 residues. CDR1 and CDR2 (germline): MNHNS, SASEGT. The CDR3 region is CATTGLAGVAVYEQYF. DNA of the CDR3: TGTGCCACAACGGGACTAGCGGGAGTAGCGGTTTACGAGCAGTACTTC.

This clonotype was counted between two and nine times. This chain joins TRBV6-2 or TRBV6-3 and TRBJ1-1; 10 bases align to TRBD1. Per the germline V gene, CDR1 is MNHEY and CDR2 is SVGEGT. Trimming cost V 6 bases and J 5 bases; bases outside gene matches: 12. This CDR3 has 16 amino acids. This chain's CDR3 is CASRRLDRGPATEAFF. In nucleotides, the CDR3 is TGTGCCAGCAGGCGGTTAGACAGGGGGCCTGCGACTGAAGCTTTCTTT.

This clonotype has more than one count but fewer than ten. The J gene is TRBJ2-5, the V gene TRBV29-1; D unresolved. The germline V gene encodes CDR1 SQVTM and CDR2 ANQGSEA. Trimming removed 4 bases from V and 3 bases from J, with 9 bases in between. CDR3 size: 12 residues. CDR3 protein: CSVGRQEETQYF. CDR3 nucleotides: TGCAGCGTTGGTCGGCAGGAAGAGACCCAGTACTTC.

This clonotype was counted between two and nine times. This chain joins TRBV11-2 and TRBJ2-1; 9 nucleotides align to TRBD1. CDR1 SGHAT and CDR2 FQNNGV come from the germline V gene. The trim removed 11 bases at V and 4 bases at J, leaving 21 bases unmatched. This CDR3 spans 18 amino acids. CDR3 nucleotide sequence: TGTGCCTCCGGGCTGGGGACAGGGAGACGCCCCGCATACAATGAGCAGTTCTTC. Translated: CASGLGTGRRPAYNEQFF.

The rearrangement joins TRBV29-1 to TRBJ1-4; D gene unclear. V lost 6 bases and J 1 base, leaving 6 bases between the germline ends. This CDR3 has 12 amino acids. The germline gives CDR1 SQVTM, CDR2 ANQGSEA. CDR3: CSVKETNEKLFF. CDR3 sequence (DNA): TGCAGCGTGAAGGAAACTAATGAAAAACTGTTTTTT.

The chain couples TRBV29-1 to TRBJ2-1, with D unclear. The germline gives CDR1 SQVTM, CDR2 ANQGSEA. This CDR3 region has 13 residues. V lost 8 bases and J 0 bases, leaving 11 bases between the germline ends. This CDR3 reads CSFRAFSYNEQFF. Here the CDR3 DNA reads TGCAGCTTCCGGGCCTTCTCCTACAATGAGCAGTTCTTC.

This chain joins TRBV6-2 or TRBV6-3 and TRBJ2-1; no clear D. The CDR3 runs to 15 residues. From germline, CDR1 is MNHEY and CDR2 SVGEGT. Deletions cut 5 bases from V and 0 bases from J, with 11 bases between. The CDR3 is CASSPEYSSYNEQFF. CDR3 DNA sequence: TGTGCCAGCAGTCCTGAGTACAGCTCCTACAATGAGCAGTTCTTC.

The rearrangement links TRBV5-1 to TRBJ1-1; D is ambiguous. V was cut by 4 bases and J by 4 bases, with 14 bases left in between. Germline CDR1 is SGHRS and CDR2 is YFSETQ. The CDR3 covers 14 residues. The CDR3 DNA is TGCGCCAGCAGCCCCATGGTGGGAATCACTGAAGCTTTCTTT. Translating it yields CASSPMVGITEAFF. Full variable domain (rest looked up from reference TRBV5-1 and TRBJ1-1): KAGVTQTPRYLIKTRGQQVTLSCSPISGHRSVSWYQQTPGQGLQFLFEYFSETQRNKGNFPGRFSGRQFSNSRSEMNVSTLELGDSALYLCASSPMVGITEAFFGQGTRLTVV.

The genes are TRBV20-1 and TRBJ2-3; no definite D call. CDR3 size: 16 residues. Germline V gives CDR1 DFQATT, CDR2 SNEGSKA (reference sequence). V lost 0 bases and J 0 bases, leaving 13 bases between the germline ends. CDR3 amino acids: CSARDLSSLSTDTQYF. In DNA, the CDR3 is TGCAGTGCTAGAGATCTATCGAGCCTTAGCACAGATACGCAGTATTTT.

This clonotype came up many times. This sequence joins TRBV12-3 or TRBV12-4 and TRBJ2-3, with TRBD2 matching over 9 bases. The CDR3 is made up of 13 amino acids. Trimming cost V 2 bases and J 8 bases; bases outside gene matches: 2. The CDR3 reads CASSLKLAGTQYF. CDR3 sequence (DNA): TGTGCCAGCAGTTTAAAACTAGCGGGTACGCAGTATTTT.

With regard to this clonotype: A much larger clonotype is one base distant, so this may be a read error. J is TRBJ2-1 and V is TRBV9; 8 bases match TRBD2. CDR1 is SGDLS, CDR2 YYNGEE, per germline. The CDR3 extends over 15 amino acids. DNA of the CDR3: TGTGCCAGCTGCGTTCAAGCGGGAGCTTACAATGAGCAGTTCTTC. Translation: CASCVQAGAYNEQFF.

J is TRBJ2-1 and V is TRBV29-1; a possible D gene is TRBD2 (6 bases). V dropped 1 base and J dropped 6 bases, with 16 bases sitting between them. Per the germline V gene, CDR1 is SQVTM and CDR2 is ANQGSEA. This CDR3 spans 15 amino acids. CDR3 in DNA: TGCAGCGTTGAAGTAGGGGAGGCTTTTTTCAATGAGCAGTTCTTC. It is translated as CSVEVGEAFFNEQFF.

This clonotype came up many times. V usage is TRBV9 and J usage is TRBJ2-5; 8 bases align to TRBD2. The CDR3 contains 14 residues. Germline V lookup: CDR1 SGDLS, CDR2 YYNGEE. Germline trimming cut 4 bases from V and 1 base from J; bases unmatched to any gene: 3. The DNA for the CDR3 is TGTGCCAGCAGCCCGGGAGGGTTCCAAGAGACCCAGTACTTC. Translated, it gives CASSPGGFQETQYF.

In DNA, the CDR3 is TGTGCCAGCAGCCATACGGCGGGGGGCGTCACCGGGGAGCTGTTTTTT. It is translated as CASSHTAGGVTGELFF. The chain recombines TRBV5-6 with TRBJ2-2, with TRBD2 matching 8 bases. Losses at the gene ends were 4 bases for V and 4 bases for J; bases not matched to a gene: 9. The germline CDR1 and CDR2 sequences are SGHDT and YYEEEE. The CDR3 is 16 residues long.

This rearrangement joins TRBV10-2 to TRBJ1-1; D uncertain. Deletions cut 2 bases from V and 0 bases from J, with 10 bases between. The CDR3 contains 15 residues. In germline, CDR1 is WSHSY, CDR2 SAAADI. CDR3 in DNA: TGCGCCAGCAGTGAGCTTATTGAGATGAACACTGAAGCTTTCTTT. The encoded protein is CASSELIEMNTEAFF.

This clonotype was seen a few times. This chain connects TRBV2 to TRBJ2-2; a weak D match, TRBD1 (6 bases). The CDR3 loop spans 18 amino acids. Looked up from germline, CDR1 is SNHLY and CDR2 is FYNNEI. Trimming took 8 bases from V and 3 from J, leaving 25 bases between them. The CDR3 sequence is CASEAYRDTPKHTGELFF. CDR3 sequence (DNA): TGTGCCAGCGAGGCTTACCGGGACACCCCAAAGCACACCGGGGAGCTGTTTTTT.

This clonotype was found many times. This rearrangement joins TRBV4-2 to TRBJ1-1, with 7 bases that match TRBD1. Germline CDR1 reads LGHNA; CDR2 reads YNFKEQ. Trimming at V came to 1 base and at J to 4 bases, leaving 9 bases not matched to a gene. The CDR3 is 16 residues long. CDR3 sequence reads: CASSQGPTGSGTEAFF. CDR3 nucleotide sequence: TGTGCCAGCAGCCAAGGCCCGACAGGGTCGGGCACTGAAGCTTTCTTT.

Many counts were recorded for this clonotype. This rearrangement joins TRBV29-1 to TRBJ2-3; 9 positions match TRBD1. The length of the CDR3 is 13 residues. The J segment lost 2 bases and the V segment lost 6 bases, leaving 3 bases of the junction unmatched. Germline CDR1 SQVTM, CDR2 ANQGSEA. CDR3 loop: CSVGQGLTDTQYF. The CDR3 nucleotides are TGCAGCGTCGGACAGGGGCTCACAGATACGCAGTATTTT.

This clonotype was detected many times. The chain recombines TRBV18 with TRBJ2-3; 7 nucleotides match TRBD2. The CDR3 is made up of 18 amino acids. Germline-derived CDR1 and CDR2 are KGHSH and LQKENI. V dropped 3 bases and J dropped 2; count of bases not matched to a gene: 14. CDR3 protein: CASSPMVLARGSTDTQYF. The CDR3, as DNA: TGTGCCAGCTCACCGATGGTTCTCGCGCGGGGGTCCACAGATACGCAGTATTTT.

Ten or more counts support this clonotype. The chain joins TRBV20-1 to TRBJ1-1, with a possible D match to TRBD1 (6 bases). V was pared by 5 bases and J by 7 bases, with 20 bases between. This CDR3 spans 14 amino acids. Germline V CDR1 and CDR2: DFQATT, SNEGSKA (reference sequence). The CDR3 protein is CSAFSRRGASEAFF. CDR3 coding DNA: TGCAGTGCTTTTTCAAGGAGGGGGGCAAGTGAAGCTTTCTTT.

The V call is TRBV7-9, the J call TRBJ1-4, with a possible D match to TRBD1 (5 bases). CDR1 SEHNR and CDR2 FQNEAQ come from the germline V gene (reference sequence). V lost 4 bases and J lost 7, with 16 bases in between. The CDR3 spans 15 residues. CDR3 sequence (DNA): TGTGCCAGCAGCTCCTCACAGGTGATCCCTGAAAAACTGTTTTTT. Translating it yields CASSSSQVIPEKLFF.